Following are 22 T cell receptor beta chains from one sample sequenced in a study of cytomegalovirus exposure and HLA in healthy donors (dated by TCRdb to about 2017). The protocol used for the library was the immunoSEQ multiplex PCR assay. A mixture of 60 forward primers for TCR Vbeta segments and 13 reverse primers for TCR Jbeta segments was used in the multiplex PCR. This is the immuneACCESS table as TCRdb keeps it, with only in-frame sequences that have V and J called. A part of the clones is gone; compared with another copy, unresolved V genes explain less than half, and the rest is unexplained. The table for this sample lists roughly 150,000 clones; about 74% of them were counted only once. The top ten hold 3.1% of the sample. The sequencing input was PBMCs. The receptor set was obtained from a male donor in good health and CMV-seronegative.

The chain combines TRBV29-1 with TRBJ2-6; D is possibly TRBD2 (5 bases). The CDR3 has 15 amino acids. Trimming stripped 7 bases from V and 0 bases from J, with 13 bases between. Germline CDR1 and CDR2: SQVTM and ANQGSEA. The CDR3 nucleotides are TGCAGCGCTATCCAACGGGGCTCTGGGGCCAACGTCCTGACTTTC. Amino acids: CSAIQRGSGANVLTF.

The chain uses TRBV28 and TRBJ2-2, with a tentative D call TRBD2 (5 bases). This CDR3 region has 13 residues. Trimming took off 11 bases at V and 0 bases at J, with 10 bases between the two ends. In germline, CDR1 is MDHEN, CDR2 SYDVKM. In DNA form, the CDR3 reads TGTGCCTGCGAGGGAACGAACACCGGGGAGCTGTTTTTT. This codes for CACEGTNTGELFF.

The gene calls are TRBV4-3 and TRBJ2-3; 10 bases are shared with TRBD1. The CDR3 has 16 amino acids. After removal of 0 bases from V and 5 bases from J, the junction contained 5 bases not matched to a gene. The germline gives CDR1 LGHNA, CDR2 YSLEER. DNA for the CDR3: TGCGCCAGCAGCCAAGAAGGGCGGGACAGGGGAGATACGCAGTATTTT. This codes for CASSQEGRDRGDTQYF.

This sequence joins TRBV5-8 and TRBJ2-7, with TRBD2 as a possible D gene (5 bases). Trimming cost V 0 bases and J 7 bases, with 14 bases left between them. This CDR3 spans 14 amino acids. The germline V gene has CDR1 SGHTS and CDR2 YDEGEE. The CDR3 DNA follows: TGTGCCAGCAGCTTGGGACTACGCTTAGAGGAGCAGTACTTC. Translation: CASSLGLRLEEQYF.

This rearrangement joins TRBV7-8 to TRBJ2-3; weak D call: TRBD2 (5 bases). Trimming shortened V by 3 bases and J by 0 bases, and 10 bases separated the two germline ends. There are 15 residues in the CDR3. The germline gives CDR1 SGHVS, CDR2 FQNEAQ. CDR3 in amino acids: CASSFRESSTDTQYF. The CDR3 DNA sequence: TGTGCCAGCAGCTTCCGGGAATCTAGCACAGATACGCAGTATTTT.

A word on this clone: The junction departs from germline at one end; a sequencing error may be responsible. CDR3 DNA: TGTGCCAGCAGCTTAGGGGGACAGGATAACTATGGCTGCACCTTC. It encodes CASSLGGQDNYGCTF. The chain couples TRBV13 to TRBJ1-2, with 8 nucleotides matching TRBD1. Germline V lookup: CDR1 PRHDT, CDR2 FYEKMQ (reference sequence). This CDR3 comprises 15 residues.

The rearrangement links TRBV28 to TRBJ2-3, with 7 bases aligning to TRBD1. The CDR3 has 14 amino acids. The ends lost 7 bases at V and 2 bases at J; junction bases unmatched: 6. CDR1 and CDR2 (germline): MDHEN, SYDVKM. Here the CDR3 DNA reads TGTGCCAGCATTCCGGGACAGTCCACAGATACGCAGTATTTT. Translating it yields CASIPGQSTDTQYF. Complete variable domain (other parts from reference TRBV28 and TRBJ2-3): DVKVTQSSRYLVKRTGEKVFLECVQDMDHENMFWYRQDPGLGLRLIYFSYDVKMKEKGDIPEGYSVSREKKERFSLILESASTNQTSMYLCASIPGQSTDTQYFGPGTRLTVL.

The chain carries TRBV7-2 and TRBJ2-5; 7 positions agree with TRBD2. TRBJ2-7 explains the end of the DNA better; the J call may be wrong. The CDR3 consists of 14 residues. Germline V CDR1 and CDR2: SGHTA, FQGNSA. The CDR3 loop reads CASSPSGGSHEQYF. The CDR3 DNA sequence: TGTGCCAGCAGCCCTTCGGGGGGTTCCCACGAGCAGTACTTC.

This rearrangement joins TRBV19 to TRBJ1-5; D gene ambiguous. Trimming took off 1 base at V and 2 bases at J, with 9 bases between the two ends. The CDR3 has 15 amino acids. CDR1 and CDR2 from the germline V gene are LNHDA and SQIVND (reference sequence). The CDR3 loop reads CASSIGGYGNQPQHF. The CDR3 DNA sequence: TGTGCCAGTAGTATAGGAGGCTATGGCAATCAGCCCCAGCATTTT.

Written as DNA, the CDR3 is TGCGCCAGCAGCCAGTTAAGGGACAGTCCCAACTATGGCTACACCTTC. This codes for CASSQLRDSPNYGYTF. The rearrangement uses TRBV4-1 and TRBJ1-2; 7 bases line up with TRBD1. From germline, CDR1 is MGHRA and CDR2 YSYEKL. CDR3 length: 16 amino acids. The V segment lost 3 bases and the J segment 2 bases; nucleotides outside the gene matches: 9.

The chain combines TRBV5-1 with TRBJ1-2, with 8 bases lining up with TRBD1. V gave up 2 bases and J gave up 3 bases; unmatched junction bases: 0. Germline CDR1 SGHRS, CDR2 YFSETQ. This CDR3 region has 13 residues. In DNA form, the CDR3 reads TGCGCCAGCAGCTTACAGGGGGACTATGGCTACACCTTC. Its translation is CASSLQGDYGYTF. Full variable domain (rest looked up from reference TRBV5-1 and TRBJ1-2): KAGVTQTPRYLIKTRGQQVTLSCSPISGHRSVSWYQQTPGQGLQFLFEYFSETQRNKGNFPGRFSGRQFSNSRSEMNVSTLELGDSALYLCASSLQGDYGYTFGSGTRLTVV.

The gene calls are TRBV7-4 and TRBJ2-1; 9 positions match TRBD2. Germline CDR1 reads SGHVT; CDR2 reads SQSDAQ. This CDR3 has 18 amino acids. Trimming cost V 5 bases and J 6 bases; bases outside gene matches: 17. The CDR3 loop is CASSPGLFGAGGGNEQFF. DNA of the CDR3: TGTGCCAGCAGCCCAGGGCTGTTCGGAGCGGGGGGTGGCAATGAGCAGTTCTTC.

The V gene is TRBV9, the J gene TRBJ2-1, with 16 bases that match TRBD2. Trimming at V came to 3 bases and at J to 3 bases, leaving 6 bases not matched to a gene. The CDR3 contains 18 residues. Germline V gene data show CDR1 as SGDLS and CDR2 as YYNGEE. In DNA, the CDR3 is TGTGCCAGCAGCGCGGGACTAGCGGGGGGGCCTATCTACAATGAGCAGTTCTTC. The encoded protein is CASSAGLAGGPIYNEQFF.

The genes are TRBV6-5 and TRBJ1-2; D remains unclear. This CDR3 comprises 14 residues. Trimming pared 1 base from V and 7 bases from J, leaving 13 bases between. CDR1 and CDR2 (germline): MNHEY, SVGAGI. CDR3 DNA: TGTGCCAGCAGTTACTTCGGCGAGGGCTCTGGCTACACCTTC. It encodes CASSYFGEGSGYTF.

This chain uses TRBV7-3 with TRBJ2-1; 8 nucleotides align to TRBD2. The CDR3 has 16 amino acids. V was clipped by 4 bases and J by 7 bases; unmatched bases: 12. The V gene's germline CDR1 is SGHTA and CDR2 FQGTGA. CDR3 nucleotide sequence: TGTGCCAGCAGCTCCCAAGAAGCGGGAGAGTATAATGAGCAGTTCTTC. Its protein product is CASSSQEAGEYNEQFF.

A word on this clone: Germline is not matched at one junction end, which may reflect a read error. The chain is built from TRBV7-9 and TRBJ2-2, with a possible D match to TRBD2 (6 bases). The CDR3 consists of 14 residues. Per the germline V gene, CDR1 is SEHNR and CDR2 is FQNEAQ (reference sequence). CDR3: CSSGGGVDTGELFF. DNA of the CDR3: TGTTCCAGTGGAGGAGGGGTGGACACCGGGGAGCTGTTTTTT.

V is TRBV6-1 and J is TRBJ1-1; D not resolved. The length of the CDR3 is 15 residues. V lost 4 bases and J lost 1, with 13 bases in between. Germline values: CDR1 MNHNS, CDR2 SASEGT. The chain's CDR3 is CASSARYSGNTEAFF. The CDR3 bases are TGTGCCAGCAGTGCTCGGTATTCCGGGAACACTGAAGCTTTCTTT.

This clone appeared a few times. The chain combines TRBV5-8 with TRBJ1-5; 7 bases fit TRBD1. Germline-derived CDR1 and CDR2 are SGHTS and YDEGEE. V lost 0 bases, J lost 6 bases, and 9 bases stayed unmatched. The CDR3 has 16 residues. The CDR3 region is CASSLVARGTGQPQHF. Written as DNA, the CDR3 is TGTGCCAGCAGCTTGGTGGCCAGGGGGACGGGTCAGCCCCAGCATTTT. The entire variable domain, with the rest obtained from reference TRBV5-8 and TRBJ1-5, is as follows: EAGVTQSPTHLIKTRGQQATLRCSPISGHTSVYWYQQALGLGLQFLLWYDEGEERNRGNFPPRFSGRQFPNYSSELNVNALELEDSALYLCASSLVARGTGQPQHFGDGTRLSIL.

This chain connects TRBV11-2 to TRBJ2-7; 9 positions agree with TRBD1. The J segment lost 5 bases and the V segment lost 6 bases, leaving 8 bases of the junction unmatched. Germline values: CDR1 SGHAT, CDR2 FQNNGV. CDR3 length equals 14 residues. The CDR3, as DNA: TGTGCCAGCAGACCGGGACAGGGAGGGCACGAGCAGTACTTC. Protein: CASRPGQGGHEQYF.

The chain employs TRBV19 and TRBJ2-7; 9 bases align to TRBD1. The junction had 5 bases not matched to a gene; V was cut back by 5 bases and J by 3 bases. The CDR3 has 14 residues. Germline V gene lookup returns CDR1 LNHDA and CDR2 SQIVND (reference sequence). The CDR3 DNA follows: TGTGCCAGTAGTGCCGGGACAGGGAACTACGAGCAGTACTTC. It specifies CASSAGTGNYEQYF.

This chain connects TRBV27 to TRBJ1-5, with 7 bases that match TRBD1. Trimming cost V 6 bases and J 0 bases; bases outside gene matches: 5. The CDR3 runs to 15 residues. From germline, CDR1 is MNHEY and CDR2 SMNVEV (reference sequence). Here the CDR3 reads CASRLTGVSNQPQHF. The CDR3 DNA is TGTGCCAGCAGGCTCACAGGGGTTAGCAATCAGCCCCAGCATTTT.

V usage is TRBV19 and J usage is TRBJ1-5; TRBD1 is a possible D gene (5 bases). With 2 bases removed from V and 10 bases from J, the gap between germline ends came to 12 bases. This CDR3 is built from 13 residues. Germline CDR1 and CDR2: LNHDA and SQIVND (reference sequence). The CDR3 DNA reads TGTGCCAGTAGTATACCTCAGGGTGTCCCCCAGCATTTT. The encoded protein is CASSIPQGVPQHF.